This T cell receptor (beta chain) was recovered during a study of T cell changes during pregnancy in multiple sclerosis. Clones were sequenced by immunoSEQ multiplex PCR, and TCRdb holds only the in-frame ones, with some missing. Of almost 20,000 clones listed, 86% are singletons. The CDR3 runs to 13 residues. Per germline, CDR1 SNHLY and CDR2 FYNNEI. The trim removed 6 bases at V and 1 base at J, leaving 1 base unmatched. Source: CD8+ T cells from peripheral blood mononuclear cells, taken in the third trimester of pregnancy. The sequence derives from a female donor in good health, enrolled as a control in a pregnancy study. The gene calls are TRBV2 and TRBJ2-3; 7 nucleotides match TRBD1. The CDR3 loop reads CASRDRGTDTQYF. The CDR3 DNA follows: TGTGCCAGCAGAGACAGGGGCACAGATACGCAGTATTTT.